Described below is a single TCR beta chain sequence and its context. The antigen is undetermined. These data are taken from a study of cytomegalovirus exposure and HLA in healthy donors. Overall study context: The roughly 670 first-cohort repertoires shared a platform with the 130 or so validation repertoires, as reported in a later analysis. Study results and caveats: Researchers counted over 150 TCR beta chains as cytomegalovirus-associated. According to reports, the classifier identified cytomegalovirus status with high specificity and sensitivity.

The donors were part of the validation cohort of 120 or so subjects. That cohort was separate from the first cohort, which comprised 500 to 850 subjects. Germline loops: CDR1 MNHEY, CDR2 SVGAGI. The ends were cut back, 0 bases at V and 1 base at J, with 12 bases in the middle. The CDR3 sequence is 16 residues long. Data came from immunoSEQ multiplex PCR; TCRdb stores just in-frame clones and leaves some out. Here the sample spans about 120,000 clones, about nine tenths being singletons. The receptor comes from a man between 18 and 29 years old in good health and CMV-seronegative. This chain joins TRBV6-5 and TRBJ1-1; D is perhaps TRBD1 (6 bases). The source material was PBMCs. CDR3: CASSYSKGTPNTEAFF. In DNA form, the CDR3 reads TGTGCCAGCAGTTACTCAAAAGGGACACCGAACACTGAAGCTTTCTTT.